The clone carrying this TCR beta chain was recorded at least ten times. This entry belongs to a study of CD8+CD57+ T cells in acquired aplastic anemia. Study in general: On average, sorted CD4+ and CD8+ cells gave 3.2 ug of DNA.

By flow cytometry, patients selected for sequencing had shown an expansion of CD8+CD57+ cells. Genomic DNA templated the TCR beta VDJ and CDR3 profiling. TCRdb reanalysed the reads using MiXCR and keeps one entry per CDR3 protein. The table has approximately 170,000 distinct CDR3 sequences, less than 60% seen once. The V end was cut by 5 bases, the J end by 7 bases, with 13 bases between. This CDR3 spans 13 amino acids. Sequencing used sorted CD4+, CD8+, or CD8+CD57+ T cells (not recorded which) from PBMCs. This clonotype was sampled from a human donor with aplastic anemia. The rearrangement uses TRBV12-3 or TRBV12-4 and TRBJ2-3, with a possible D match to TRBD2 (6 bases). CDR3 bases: TGTGCCAGCAGTGGCGGGGTGGGGAATACGCAGTATTTT. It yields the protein CASSGGVGNTQYF.